A selection of T cell receptor beta chains follows, all from one sample in a study of PD-1 blockade in classical Hodgkin lymphoma. Profiled with immunoSEQ multiplex PCR; TCRdb holds only in-frame clones, not every one. The repertoire consists of roughly 16,000 clones, with roughly 90% occurring once and the leading ten covering approximately 0.51%. Sequences were obtained from CD4+ T cells from blood. These receptors came from a human donor with classical Hodgkin lymphoma. The CDR3 runs from the conserved cysteine through the conserved F or W. D genes are given only for firm matches. Size tells how often a clone was seen (once, few, many) or the class of an expanded clone, and some rows leave it out.

cdr3_nt: TGTGCCACCAGCAGAGATTGGCAGGACTACACCATATATTTT
cdr3_aa: CATSRDWQDYTIYF
clone_size: NA
d_call: NA
j_call: TRBJ1-3
v_call: TRBV15

cdr3_nt: TGTGCCAGCAGCTCGCGGGACTCTACAGATACGCAGTATTTT
cdr3_aa: CASSSRDSTDTQYF
clone_size: NA
d_call: NA
j_call: TRBJ2-3
v_call: TRBV5-4

cdr3_nt: TGTGCTAGTGGTTTGATACGAGGTGAGCAGTTCTTC
cdr3_aa: CASGLIRGEQFF
clone_size: NA
d_call: NA
j_call: TRBJ2-1
v_call: TRBV12-5

cdr3_nt: TGTGCCAGCAGCTCTCAGGGGGTTTCTGGAAACACCATATATTTT
cdr3_aa: CASSSQGVSGNTIYF
clone_size: NA
d_call: TRBD1
j_call: TRBJ1-3
v_call: TRBV28

cdr3_nt: TGTGCCAGTAGCCTCTTACTAGCGGGAGACATTCAGTACTTC
cdr3_aa: CASSLLLAGDIQYF
clone_size: NA
d_call: TRBD2
j_call: TRBJ2-4
v_call: TRBV19

cdr3_nt: TGTGCCATCAGTGATACAGGGAGCTCTGGAAACACCATATATTTT
cdr3_aa: CAISDTGSSGNTIYF
clone_size: NA
d_call: NA
j_call: TRBJ1-3
v_call: TRBV10-3

cdr3_nt: TGTGCCAGCAGCCTTAGCGGGGGCCCCTACAATGAGCAGTTCTTC
cdr3_aa: CASSLSGGPYNEQFF
clone_size: NA
d_call: TRBD2
j_call: TRBJ2-1
v_call: TRBV11-2

cdr3_nt: TGTGCCAGCAGCCTGACAGGACAATTAGGTGGCTACACCTTC
cdr3_aa: CASSLTGQLGGYTF
clone_size: NA
d_call: NA
j_call: TRBJ1-2
v_call: TRBV2

cdr3_nt: TGTGCCAGCAGTTTATCTTTCGCTAGCGGGAGGTACGAGCAGTACTTC
cdr3_aa: CASSLSFASGRYEQYF
clone_size: NA
d_call: TRBD2
j_call: TRBJ2-7
v_call: TRBV27

cdr3_nt: TGTGCCAGCACGGTAGGTGGGGGTGAAGCTTTCTTT
cdr3_aa: CASTVGGGEAFF
clone_size: NA
d_call: NA
j_call: TRBJ1-1
v_call: TRBV6-1

cdr3_nt: TGCAGCGTTGAGAGGGATAGCGGATTCTCCACAGATACGCAGTATTTT
cdr3_aa: CSVERDSGFSTDTQYF
clone_size: NA
d_call: NA
j_call: TRBJ2-3
v_call: TRBV29-1

cdr3_nt: TGTGCCAGCAGCCTGGGGGAGACCCAGTACTTC
cdr3_aa: CASSLGETQYF
clone_size: NA
d_call: NA
j_call: TRBJ2-5
v_call: TRBV11-2

cdr3_nt: TGTGCCAGCAGTGTAATGGGCCTAGCGACGAATGAGCAGTTCTTC
cdr3_aa: CASSVMGLATNEQFF
clone_size: NA
d_call: NA
j_call: TRBJ2-1
v_call: TRBV6-1

cdr3_nt: TGTGCCAGCGACCCAGGAAAGACCTATGGCTACACCTTC
cdr3_aa: CASDPGKTYGYTF
clone_size: NA
d_call: NA
j_call: TRBJ1-2
v_call: TRBV5-6

cdr3_nt: TGTGCCAGCTCACCACAGACGGTGAATGAAAAACTGTTTTTT
cdr3_aa: CASSPQTVNEKLFF
clone_size: NA
d_call: NA
j_call: TRBJ1-4
v_call: TRBV18

cdr3_nt: TGTGCCAGCAGCTTGGATCCGAACACCGGGGAGCTGTTTTTT
cdr3_aa: CASSLDPNTGELFF
clone_size: once
d_call: NA
j_call: TRBJ2-2
v_call: TRBV5-5

cdr3_nt: TGTGCCAGCAGCTCCCCCGGACAGAAGTTTGGGGCCAACGTCCTGACTTTC
cdr3_aa: CASSSPGQKFGANVLTF
clone_size: NA
d_call: NA
j_call: TRBJ2-6
v_call: TRBV5-5

cdr3_nt: TGCGCCAGCAGCTTGGGGGGACAAGCCCACAATGAGCAGTTCTTC
cdr3_aa: CASSLGGQAHNEQFF
clone_size: NA
d_call: NA
j_call: TRBJ2-1
v_call: TRBV5-1

cdr3_nt: TGCAGCGTTGCGAACCTCAATCAGCCCCAGCATTTT
cdr3_aa: CSVANLNQPQHF
clone_size: few
d_call: NA
j_call: TRBJ1-5
v_call: TRBV29-1

cdr3_nt: TGTGCCAGCAGCCAAGACAGGGCGGCGGCCCGGAGCTACACCTTC
cdr3_aa: CASSQDRAAARSYTF
clone_size: NA
d_call: TRBD1
j_call: TRBJ1-2
v_call: TRBV7-8

cdr3_nt: TGTGCCAGCAGCTCCCCCCGGACACAGAACACTGAAGCTTTCTTT
cdr3_aa: CASSSPRTQNTEAFF
clone_size: NA
d_call: NA
j_call: TRBJ1-1
v_call: TRBV11-2

cdr3_nt: TGTGCCAGCAGTTTATGGGGGGCCCGCTACGAGCAGTACTTC
cdr3_aa: CASSLWGARYEQYF
clone_size: NA
d_call: NA
j_call: TRBJ2-7
v_call: TRBV27

cdr3_nt: TGTGCCAGCAGTTTAACGCCGGGGGCGCGTTCTGGAAACACCATATATTTT
cdr3_aa: CASSLTPGARSGNTIYF
clone_size: NA
d_call: NA
j_call: TRBJ1-3
v_call: TRBV28

cdr3_nt: TGCGCCAGCAGCAATAGCGGGGGGCCCTACAATGAGCAGTTCTTC
cdr3_aa: CASSNSGGPYNEQFF
clone_size: NA
d_call: TRBD2
j_call: TRBJ2-1
v_call: TRBV5-1